A selection of T cell receptor beta chains follows, all from one sample in a study of OX40 agonist ivuxolimab in advanced cancers. Assay used: immunoSEQ multiplex PCR; TCRdb lists only in-frame clones, some missing. The sample shows tens of thousands of clones, around 89% of them seen only once. This sample comprised CD4+ or CD8+ T cells sorted from blood, obtained in a trial of the OX40 agonist ivuxolimab. These receptors were taken from an adult with an advanced solid tumor such as melanoma, head and neck, liver or kidney cancer. Each CDR3 is given with its conserved first and last residue.

v_call	j_call	cdr3_aa
TRBV19	TRBJ1-1	CASGQTGRNTEAFF
TRBV6-1	TRBJ2-7	CASIPPRGRTGEQYF
TRBV5-1	TRBJ1-2	CASSYSGTDYGYTF
TRBV14	TRBJ1-5	CASSQDRQNNQPQHF
TRBV2	TRBJ2-1	CASSVTSGNNEQFF
TRBV7-6	TRBJ2-5	CASSVVTGPGGTQYF
TRBV6-1	TRBJ2-7	CASTQLGQYF
TRBV10-3	TRBJ2-1	CAIMSGQGSGEQFF
TRBV19	TRBJ2-3	CASRDSAREYF
TRBV25-1	TRBJ1-3	CASSEYGRFWGGNTIYF
TRBV7-9	TRBJ2-1	CASSLDWHRYNEQFF
TRBV7-9	TRBJ2-7	CASSPPRVSYEQYF
TRBV5-1	TRBJ2-2	CASSGTTNTGELFF
TRBV15	TRBJ2-2	CATSTPGRGATGELFF
TRBV28	TRBJ2-2	CASREARTGELFF
TRBV15	TRBJ2-3	CATSRAPGTDLDTQYF
TRBV9	TRBJ2-3	CASIPFTSGPTDTQYF
TRBV15	TRBJ2-7	CATSARDSYEQYF
TRBV7-3	TRBJ1-5	CASSLTYGEPQHF
TRBV7-9	TRBJ2-7	CASSSHRDSYEQYF